Listed here are 29 T cell receptor beta chains from one sample, sequenced in a study of T cell repertoires and HLA-DP antigens. Their antigens are not known. Profiling relied on immunoSEQ multiplex PCR, and the TCRdb table lists in-frame clones only, not all of them. The sample contains about 89,000 clones, approximately 89% of which appear only once. Sequences were obtained from CD4+ T cells from PBMCs. The receptors derive from a man in his forties or fifties in good health and CMV-seronegative.

Here the CDR3 reads CSATGGLATNEKLFF. The CDR3 region has the DNA TGCAGCGCTACAGGGGGCTTAGCAACTAATGAAAAACTGTTTTTT. The rearrangement links TRBV29-1 to TRBJ1-4; 9 bases line up with TRBD1. Germline lookup yields CDR1 SQVTM and CDR2 ANQGSEA. J gave up 0 bases and V 7 bases, and 6 bases lay outside the gene matches. The CDR3 is 15 residues long.

In nucleotides, the CDR3 is TGTGCCTGGGCGGACAGTCCCAATGAAAAACTGTTTTTT. It encodes CAWADSPNEKLFF. The rearrangement joins TRBV30 to TRBJ1-4, with a tentative D call TRBD1 (6 bases). Germline values: CDR1 GTSNPN, CDR2 SVGIG (reference sequence). The CDR3 extends over 13 amino acids. V was trimmed by 5 bases and J by 5 bases, leaving 12 bases between them.

The J gene is TRBJ2-3, the V gene TRBV4-3; 7 bases map to TRBD2. J lost 0 bases, V lost 2 bases, and 11 bases had no gene match. The CDR3 extends over 18 amino acids. Germline V gene data show CDR1 as LGHNA and CDR2 as YSLEER. CDR3 loop: CASSQKGAGGGSTDTQYF. CDR3 in DNA: TGCGCCAGCAGCCAAAAAGGAGCGGGCGGGGGAAGCACAGATACGCAGTATTTT.

The chain joins TRBV11-2 to TRBJ2-1; D remains ambiguous. Germline loops: CDR1 SGHAT, CDR2 FQNNGV. Trimming took 2 bases from V and 5 from J, leaving 10 bases between them. The CDR3 has 14 residues. The DNA for the CDR3 is TGTGCCAGCAGCTTACTTTGGTCCGACAATGAGCAGTTCTTC. Its protein is CASSLLWSDNEQFF. The full variable domain, with the rest looked up from reference TRBV11-2 and TRBJ2-1, is EAGVAQSPRYKIIEKRQSVAFWCNPISGHATLYWYQQILGQGPKLLIQFQNNGVVDDSQLPKDRFSAERLKGVDSTLKIQPAKLEDSAVYLCASSLLWSDNEQFFGPGTRLTVL.

V is TRBV7-2 and J is TRBJ1-2, with 11 bases matching TRBD1. After removal of 4 bases from V and 2 bases from J, the junction contained 3 bases not matched to a gene. Germline lookup yields CDR1 SGHTA and CDR2 FQGNSA. The CDR3 runs to 15 residues. This CDR3 is CASSSRDRGNYGYTF. The CDR3 DNA reads as TGTGCCAGCAGCTCCCGGGACAGGGGGAACTATGGCTACACCTTC.

The chain links TRBV7-9 to TRBJ2-7; 7 bases are shared with TRBD1. CDR3 length equals 14 residues. CDR1 is SEHNR, CDR2 FQNEAQ, per germline (reference sequence). The V and J ends lost 3 bases and 7 bases, in that order; junction bases with no gene match: 9. The CDR3, as DNA: TGTGCCAGCAGCTTTCTTCAACAGGGGAGAGAGCAGTACTTC. Translation gives CASSFLQQGREQYF.

The chain combines TRBV7-9 with TRBJ2-1; D is unresolved. CDR3 size: 15 residues. Germline CDR1 and CDR2: SEHNR and FQNEAQ (reference sequence). The V and J ends lost 3 bases and 0 bases respectively, with 9 bases between them. DNA of the CDR3: TGTGCCAGCAGCTTCATAAAAAGCTCCTACAATGAGCAGTTCTTC. Residues: CASSFIKSSYNEQFF.

The V and J genes are TRBV27 and TRBJ2-3, with D possibly called TRBD1 or TRBD2 (6 bases each). CDR3 length equals 15 residues. Germline lookup yields CDR1 MNHEY and CDR2 SMNVEV (reference sequence). V was cut by 2 bases and J by 4 bases, with 13 bases left in between. The CDR3 loop reads CASSLRGAEADTQYF. Written as DNA, the CDR3 is TGTGCCAGCAGTTTAAGGGGGGCTGAGGCAGATACGCAGTATTTT.

The rearrangement uses TRBV7-8 and TRBJ2-3, with TRBD2 matching 7 bases. CDR1 and CDR2 from the germline V gene are SGHVS and FQNEAQ. Unmatched junction bases numbered 1, after V lost 1 base and J lost 0 bases. The CDR3 covers 15 residues. CDR3 nucleotides: TGTGCCAGCAGCTTAGGACTAGCAAGCACAGATACGCAGTATTTT. This gives the protein CASSLGLASTDTQYF. Combining the CDR3 with reference TRBV7-8 and TRBJ2-3 gives the whole variable domain GAGVSQSPRYKVAKRGQDVALRCDPISGHVSLFWYQQALGQGPEFLTYFQNEAQLDKSGLPSDRFFAERPEGSVSTLKIQRTQQEDSAVYLCASSLGLASTDTQYFGPGTRLTVL.

This clone appeared once. The DNA for the CDR3 is TGCGCCAGCAGGGCGGACGGTACGAACACCGGGGAGCTGTTTTTT. Protein product: CASRADGTNTGELFF. The rearrangement joins TRBV5-1 to TRBJ2-2; D is unclear. V shed 5 bases and J shed 0 bases, with 11 bases lying between them. The CDR3 length is 15 residues. In germline, CDR1 is SGHRS, CDR2 YFSETQ. Drawing the rest from reference TRBV5-1 and TRBJ2-2, the complete variable domain is KAGVTQTPRYLIKTRGQQVTLSCSPISGHRSVSWYQQTPGQGLQFLFEYFSETQRNKGNFPGRFSGRQFSNSRSEMNVSTLELGDSALYLCASRADGTNTGELFFGEGSRLTVL.

The gene calls are TRBV9 and TRBJ2-1, with 9 bases that match TRBD2. The CDR3 is 16 amino acids. Germline CDR1 is SGDLS and CDR2 is YYNGEE. V lost 0 bases and J lost 3; bases outside the gene matches: 4. DNA of the CDR3: TGTGCCAGCAGCGTAGGCGGGAGGGCCCTCTACAATGAGCAGTTCTTC. This sequence encodes CASSVGGRALYNEQFF.

The J gene is TRBJ2-2, the V gene TRBV27; D possibly corresponds to TRBD2 (6 bases). Looked up from germline, CDR1 is MNHEY and CDR2 is SMNVEV (reference sequence). There are 16 residues in the CDR3. V was trimmed by 2 bases and J by 7 bases, leaving 17 bases between them. The CDR3 sequence: CASSLRGGNIFGELFF. DNA for the CDR3: TGTGCCAGCAGTTTAAGGGGCGGGAACATTTTCGGGGAGCTGTTTTTT.

The rearrangement links TRBV7-8 to TRBJ2-6; 9 positions match TRBD1. V lost 1 base, J lost 4 bases, and 5 bases stayed unmatched. Germline values: CDR1 SGHVS, CDR2 FQNEAQ. The CDR3 has 17 residues. The CDR3 DNA follows: TGTGCCAGCAGCTTAGGGGACAGGGTACCCGGGGCCAACGTCCTGACTTTC. Its translation is CASSLGDRVPGANVLTF.

In regard to this clone: Other DNA sequences from this sample encode an identical CDR3 as well. The J gene is TRBJ1-5, the V gene TRBV5-1; D is possibly TRBD1 (5 bases). The CDR3 totals 15 residues. Trimming shortened V by 0 bases and J by 2 bases, and 9 bases separated the two germline ends. Germline-derived CDR1 and CDR2 are SGHRS and YFSETQ. The CDR3 reads CASSLAGGGNQPQHF. CDR3 DNA: TGCGCCAGCAGCTTGGCCGGAGGGGGCAATCAGCCCCAGCATTTT.

A single count supports this clone. This chain uses TRBV7-2 with TRBJ1-5; no reliable D call. This CDR3 has 13 residues. Between the trimmed V and J ends, which lost 1 base and 7 bases, there was a span of 8 bases. Germline V gene lookup returns CDR1 SGHTA and CDR2 FQGNSA. The CDR3 loop reads CASSLGVRQPQHF. The CDR3 region has the DNA TGTGCCAGCAGCTTAGGAGTGAGGCAGCCCCAGCATTTT.

V gene TRBV30 combines with J gene TRBJ2-2, with D possibly being TRBD1 (5 bases). Between the trimmed V and J ends, which lost 0 bases and 5 bases, there was a span of 22 bases. The germline gives CDR1 GTSNPN, CDR2 SVGIG (reference sequence). The CDR3 consists of 18 residues. As DNA, the CDR3 is TGTGCCTGGAGTGTAAAGTATTTTGGGGCGGAAAGGACCGGGGAGCTGTTTTTT. It encodes CAWSVKYFGAERTGELFF.

The rearrangement joins TRBV6-4 to TRBJ1-5; D perhaps matches TRBD1 (5 bases). Trimming took off 6 bases at V and 1 base at J, with 13 bases between the two ends. CDR3 length equals 15 residues. Germline V gene sequence: CDR1 MRHNA, CDR2 SNTAGT. CDR3 sequence: CASSASGGSNQPQHF. The CDR3 coding sequence is TGTGCCAGCAGCGCTTCCGGGGGGAGCAATCAGCCCCAGCATTTT.

The chain combines TRBV11-2 with TRBJ2-7; 11 bases line up with TRBD2. Germline CDR1 and CDR2: SGHAT and FQNNGV. V dropped 4 bases and J dropped 7; count of bases not matched to a gene: 3. The CDR3 is 13 residues long. CDR3 residues: CASSSRLAGEQYF. In DNA form, the CDR3 reads TGTGCCAGCAGCTCCCGACTAGCGGGGGAGCAGTACTTC.

The chain joins TRBV27 to TRBJ2-7; 9 bases align to TRBD1. This CDR3 has 14 amino acids. Trimming cost V 6 bases and J 2 bases; bases outside gene matches: 5. The germline V gene has CDR1 MNHEY and CDR2 SMNVEV (reference sequence). As DNA, the CDR3 is TGTGCCAGCAGCAGACAGGGGGTGACCTACGAGCAGTACTTC. Its protein is CASSRQGVTYEQYF.

This chain joins TRBV6-5 and TRBJ2-7; unclear D gene. Trimming took 5 bases from V and 3 from J, leaving 14 bases between them. The CDR3 covers 14 residues. Germline assignment: CDR1 MNHEY and CDR2 SVGAGI. Here the CDR3 reads CASSLPAQNYEQYF. The CDR3 DNA is TGTGCCAGCAGTCTACCCGCACAGAACTACGAGCAGTACTTC.

The rearrangement uses TRBV19 and TRBJ1-6; D possibly corresponds to TRBD1 (6 bases). CDR3 length equals 14 residues. The germline V gene has CDR1 LNHDA and CDR2 SQIVND (reference sequence). V dropped 2 bases and J dropped 10 bases, with 12 bases sitting between them. The CDR3, as DNA: TGTGCCAGTAGTATACAGGGGACTAAGTCACCCCTCCACTTT. This encodes CASSIQGTKSPLHF.

The chain employs TRBV19 and TRBJ2-2, with a weak D call TRBD2 (5 bases). The CDR3 loop spans 14 amino acids. With 8 bases removed from V and 3 bases from J, the gap between germline ends came to 13 bases. The germline CDR1 and CDR2 sequences are LNHDA and SQIVND (reference sequence). The CDR3 here is CASRGPGDTGELFF. DNA for the CDR3: TGTGCCAGTCGTGGACCCGGGGACACCGGGGAGCTGTTTTTT.

The gene calls are TRBV5-4 and TRBJ2-3; 9 nucleotides line up with TRBD2. J lost 10 bases, V lost 0 bases, and 12 bases had no gene match. The germline V gene has CDR1 SGHNT and CDR2 YYREEE (reference sequence). CDR3 length: 16 residues. The CDR3 nucleotides read TGTGCCAGCAGCTTGGCTGGGCGGGAGGGCCGGGGTGCGCAGTATTTT. It translates to CASSLAGREGRGAQYF.

This chain uses TRBV29-1 with TRBJ1-6; D gene ambiguous. Trimming left V 6 bases short and J 3 bases short, with 12 bases between. The CDR3 extends over 14 amino acids. CDR1 is SQVTM and CDR2 is ANQGSEA in the germline V gene. CDR3 protein: CSVAPVLYNSPLHF. CDR3 coding DNA: TGCAGCGTGGCCCCGGTCCTCTATAATTCACCCCTCCACTTT.

The table lists this clone with a few counts. The V call is TRBV2, the J call TRBJ2-1, with 13 nucleotides matching TRBD2. From germline, CDR1 is SNHLY and CDR2 FYNNEI. Trimming removed 3 bases from V and 5 bases from J; junction bases left unmatched: 4. The CDR3 extends over 16 amino acids. This chain's CDR3 is CASSDGLAGAHNEQFF. CDR3 DNA: TGTGCCAGCAGTGACGGACTAGCGGGAGCCCACAATGAGCAGTTCTTC.

This chain links TRBV18 with TRBJ1-1, with 9 positions matching TRBD1. CDR3 length: 14 residues. V trimming: 4 bases; J trimming: 5 bases; junction bases outside the gene matches: 5. CDR1 and CDR2 (germline): KGHSH, LQKENI. CDR3 region: CASSLDRGRTEAFF. CDR3 coding DNA: TGTGCCAGCTCACTTGACAGGGGGAGGACTGAAGCTTTCTTT.

On this clone: The junction departs from the called germline gene at one end, perhaps through a read error. This chain links TRBV15 with TRBJ2-1; TRBD2 matches 8 bases. The CDR3 consists of 14 residues. CDR1 LNHNV and CDR2 YYDKDF come from the germline V gene (reference sequence). The CDR3 spells CATSRAGGNNEQFF. DNA for the CDR3: TGTGCCACAAGCAGGGCGGGGGGTAACAATGAGCAGTTCTTC.

This sequence joins TRBV5-1 and TRBJ1-2, with 7 bases fitting TRBD1. Germline V gene sequence: CDR1 SGHRS, CDR2 YFSETQ. V lost 4 bases, J lost 8 bases, and 8 bases stayed unmatched. CDR3 length equals 13 residues. DNA of the CDR3: TGCGCCAGCAGCCATTCGCAGGGGGTAGGCTACACCTTC. Translation: CASSHSQGVGYTF.

This clone was recorded a few times. One end of the junction varies from germline; a read error may be responsible. The gene calls are TRBV7-7 and TRBJ1-1; D is uncertain. CDR3 length: 13 amino acids. Germline V CDR1 and CDR2: SSHAT, FNYEAQ (reference sequence). The CDR3 DNA reads TGTGCTAGCAGCTTAGATTCGGGAACTGAAGCTTTCTTT. Encoded protein: CASSLDSGTEAFF.